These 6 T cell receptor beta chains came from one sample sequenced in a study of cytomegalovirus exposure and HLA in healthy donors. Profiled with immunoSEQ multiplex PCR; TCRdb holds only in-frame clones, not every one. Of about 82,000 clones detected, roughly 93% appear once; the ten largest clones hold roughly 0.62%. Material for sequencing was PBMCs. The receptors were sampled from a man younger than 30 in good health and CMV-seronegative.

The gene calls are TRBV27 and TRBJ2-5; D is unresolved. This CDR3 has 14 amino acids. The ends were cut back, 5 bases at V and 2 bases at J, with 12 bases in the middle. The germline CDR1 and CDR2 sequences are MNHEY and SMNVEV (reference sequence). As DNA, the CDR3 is TGTGCCAGCAGTGGATTACAGAGACAAGAGACCCAGTACTTC. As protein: CASSGLQRQETQYF.

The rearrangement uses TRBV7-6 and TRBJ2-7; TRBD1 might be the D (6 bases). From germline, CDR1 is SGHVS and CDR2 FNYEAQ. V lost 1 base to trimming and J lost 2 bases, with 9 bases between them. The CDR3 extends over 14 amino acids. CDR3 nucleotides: TGTGCCAGCAGCTTAGGAGGGGGAGCCTACGAGCAGTACTTC. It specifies CASSLGGGAYEQYF.

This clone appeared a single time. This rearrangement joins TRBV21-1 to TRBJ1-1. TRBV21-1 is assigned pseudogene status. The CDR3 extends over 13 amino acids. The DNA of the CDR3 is TGTGCCAGCAGCCCCCAGGACGGGGCTGAAGCTTTCTTT. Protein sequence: CASSPQDGAEAFF.

CDR3 sequence reads: CASADRDNSPLHF. The CDR3 DNA sequence: TGTGCCAGCGCTGACAGGGATAATTCACCCCTCCACTTT. The chain uses TRBV6-4 and TRBJ1-6; 7 nucleotides match TRBD1. V dropped 8 bases and J dropped 5; count of bases not matched to a gene: 3. This CDR3 has 13 amino acids. CDR1 and CDR2 from the germline V gene are MRHNA and SNTAGT.

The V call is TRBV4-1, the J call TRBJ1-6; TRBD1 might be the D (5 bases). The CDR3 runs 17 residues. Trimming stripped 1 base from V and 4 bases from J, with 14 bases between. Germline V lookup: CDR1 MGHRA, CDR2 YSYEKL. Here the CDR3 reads CASSQVGGGDYNSPLHF. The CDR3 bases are TGCGCCAGCAGCCAAGTGGGGGGTGGGGATTATAATTCACCCCTCCACTTT.

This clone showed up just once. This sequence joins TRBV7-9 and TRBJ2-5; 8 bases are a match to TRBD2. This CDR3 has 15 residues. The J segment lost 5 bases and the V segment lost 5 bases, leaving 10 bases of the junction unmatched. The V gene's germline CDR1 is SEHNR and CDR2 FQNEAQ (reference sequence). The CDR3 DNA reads TGTGCCAGCAGCCAAAGCGGGGGTTTGGGGGAGACCCAGTACTTC. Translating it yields CASSQSGGLGETQYF.